These 13 T cell receptor beta chains were all obtained from the same sample, sequenced in a study of blood T cell repertoires in COVID-19. The method was immunoSEQ multiplex PCR; TCRdb's version includes in-frame clones alone and lacks a portion of them. The sample has about 120,000 clones, around 91% seen once; the top ten hold about 29%. The material sequenced was peripheral blood. Source of these receptors: a man in his 70s with active or convalescent COVID-19.

This chain joins TRBV5-1 and TRBJ1-3; 9 nucleotides line up with TRBD1. Unmatched junction bases numbered 5, after V lost 0 bases and J lost 4 bases. CDR3 length: 16 residues. Germline CDR1 is SGHRS and CDR2 is YFSETQ. CDR3 nucleotides: TGCGCCAGCAGCTTGGGGGACAGGGTGGCAGGAAACACCATATATTTT. Translation: CASSLGDRVAGNTIYF.

The rearrangement links TRBV28 to TRBJ1-2; possible D gene TRBD1, 6 bases. Germline values: CDR1 MDHEN, CDR2 SYDVKM. This CDR3 has 16 residues. Trimming removed 5 bases from V and 3 bases from J, with 19 bases in between. The CDR3, as DNA: TGTGCCAGCAGTCCGCGTACAGGGTTTGGGGACTATGGCTACACCTTC. It is translated as CASSPRTGFGDYGYTF.

This clone was seen once. The V call is TRBV4-1, the J call TRBJ2-5, with 9 positions matching TRBD2. This CDR3 has 14 amino acids. With V trimmed by 5 bases and J by 3 bases, 4 bases remained unmatched. Germline V gene sequence: CDR1 MGHRA, CDR2 YSYEKL. CDR3 residues: CASSFRTSEETQYF. The CDR3 DNA is TGCGCCAGCAGCTTCCGGACTAGCGAAGAGACCCAGTACTTC.

Only one count was recorded for this clone. The chain is built from TRBV27 and TRBJ1-1; possibly TRBD1 for D (6 bases). V shed 5 bases and J shed 4 bases, with 17 bases lying between them. The CDR3 covers 15 residues. Germline loops: CDR1 MNHEY, CDR2 SMNVEV (reference sequence). The DNA of the CDR3 is TGTGCCAGCAGTCCCACGCAGGGGAGTGGCACTGAAGCTTTCTTT. Its protein product is CASSPTQGSGTEAFF.

This rearrangement joins TRBV4-1 to TRBJ2-2; 7 bases are shared with TRBD2. The V gene's germline CDR1 is MGHRA and CDR2 YSYEKL. The CDR3 runs to 14 residues. Trimming took 3 bases from V and 5 from J; bases not matched to a gene: 3. CDR3 in amino acids: CASSHAGETGELFF. CDR3 coding DNA: TGCGCCAGCAGCCATGCGGGAGAAACCGGGGAGCTGTTTTTT.

The chain uses TRBV28 and TRBJ1-2, with TRBD1 as a possible D gene (6 bases). This CDR3 spans 14 amino acids. Trimming stripped 3 bases from V and 7 bases from J, with 15 bases between. Germline loops: CDR1 MDHEN, CDR2 SYDVKM. The CDR3: CASSLGGAIAGYTF. DNA of the CDR3: TGTGCCAGCAGTTTGGGGGGGGCAATTGCTGGCTACACCTTC.

V gene TRBV6-1 combines with J gene TRBJ2-7, with 8 bases identical to TRBD1. J lost 4 bases, V lost 3 bases, and 2 bases had no gene match. CDR3 size: 13 residues. CDR1 is MNHNS, CDR2 SASEGT, per germline. The CDR3 DNA reads as TGTGCCAGCAGTGACGACAGGGGTTACGAGCAGTACTTC. It yields the protein CASSDDRGYEQYF.

The chain employs TRBV27 and TRBJ2-1; no clear D gene. The CDR3 covers 17 residues. V was clipped by 4 bases and J by 0 bases, with 16 bases between them. CDR1 is MNHEY, CDR2 SMNVEV, per germline (reference sequence). The CDR3 region is CASSSRPTASSYNEQFF. For the CDR3, the DNA is TGTGCCAGCAGTTCGAGACCGACTGCTAGCTCCTACAATGAGCAGTTCTTC.

This rearrangement joins TRBV29-1 to TRBJ2-3; D may be TRBD2 (6 bases). The CDR3 consists of 14 residues. Germline V CDR1 and CDR2: SQVTM, ANQGSEA. Trimming removed 4 bases at V and 4 bases at J, with 15 bases between. Here the CDR3 DNA reads TGCAGCGTTGCACTGGGGGGACGGGCAGATACGCAGTATTTT. This encodes CSVALGGRADTQYF.

The chain carries TRBV15 and TRBJ2-7, with 10 positions matching TRBD1. This CDR3 is built from 15 residues. After removal of 3 bases from V and 2 bases from J, the junction contained 4 bases not matched to a gene. Looked up from germline, CDR1 is LNHNV and CDR2 is YYDKDF (reference sequence). The CDR3 is CATSSPGTGAYEQYF. The CDR3 DNA is TGTGCCACCAGCAGCCCCGGGACAGGGGCCTACGAGCAGTACTTC.

The chain carries TRBV28 and TRBJ1-2; D is perhaps TRBD1 (6 bases). Germline lookup yields CDR1 MDHEN and CDR2 SYDVKM. The ends were cut back, 6 bases at V and 2 bases at J, with 10 bases in the middle. The CDR3 has 13 residues. CDR3 residues: CASRPDRNYGYTF. CDR3 nucleotides: TGTGCCAGCAGACCCGACAGGAACTATGGCTACACCTTC.

The chain links TRBV7-8 to TRBJ2-3; TRBD2 matches 7 bases. Germline CDR1 SGHVS, CDR2 FQNEAQ. CDR3 length: 17 amino acids. J gave up 1 base and V 1 base, and 8 bases lay outside the gene matches. DNA of the CDR3: TGTGCCAGCAGCTTAGGTAGGGGCGGGAGCGGCACAGATACGCAGTATTTT. Translated, it gives CASSLGRGGSGTDTQYF.

The rearrangement joins TRBV10-3 to TRBJ1-1; 8 positions match TRBD1. Germline values: CDR1 ENHRY, CDR2 SYGVKD. J gave up 4 bases and V 3 bases, and 4 bases lay outside the gene matches. The length of the CDR3 is 14 residues. CDR3 in DNA: TGTGCCATCAGTGAACCACAGGGGGGCACTGAAGCTTTCTTT. Translated: CAISEPQGGTEAFF.